This T cell receptor beta chain was found in a study of T cell repertoires in cytomegalovirus infection. In this sample, this clonotype turned up a few times. What it binds is not known. The ends were cut back, 3 bases at V and 8 bases at J, with 17 bases in the middle. This CDR3 is 15 amino acids long. Germline V gene data show CDR1 as DFQATT and CDR2 as SNEGSKA (reference sequence). MiXCR, applied by TCRdb to the reads, yields one record per CDR3 protein. The sample lists roughly 350,000 distinct CDR3 sequences; around a third were seen once. The material sequenced was cultured PBMCs, taken from culture after CMV antigen stimulation. The gene calls are TRBV20-1 and TRBJ1-6; the D gene is possibly TRBD1 (5 bases). This clonotype originated in a human donor in good health (CMV status not recorded). Some clones in this sample may be carry-over from other donors' samples. The CDR3 bases are TGCAGTGCTAGTGAGGGACCCTACAATCATTCACCCCTCCACTTT. Its translation: CSASEGPYNHSPLHF.